This TCR beta chain was observed in a study of blood T cell repertoires in COVID-19. Study overall: Some COVID-19 samples were acute and others convalescent; all came from the United States, Italy and Spain. The cDNA or gDNA used as material had been derived from T cells, B-cell-depleted T cells, or PBMCs.

Original methodology: Amplification with reference gene primers provided the estimates of nucleated cell counts. The assay was immunoSEQ multiplex PCR, and TCRdb's table has in-frame clones only and misses some. The V and J calls and clone size are taken from that table; D and trimming were inferred from the DNA. The table includes more than 70,000 clones, approximately 81% detected once. Looked up from germline, CDR1 is MDHEN and CDR2 is SYDVKM. Trimming shortened V by 8 bases and J by 7 bases, and 12 bases separated the two germline ends. This CDR3 region has 12 residues. Material: peripheral blood. The receptor was derived from an elderly woman with active or convalescent COVID-19. This chain joins TRBV28 and TRBJ1-5, with D perhaps matching TRBD1 (6 bases). This chain's CDR3 is CASGSGEQPQHF. The CDR3 DNA is TGTGCCAGCGGGTCAGGGGAACAGCCCCAGCATTTT. The variable domain in full, with the rest retrieved from reference TRBV28 and TRBJ1-5, is DVKVTQSSRYLVKRTGEKVFLECVQDMDHENMFWYRQDPGLGLRLIYFSYDVKMKEKGDIPEGYSVSREKKERFSLILESASTNQTSMYLCASGSGEQPQHFGDGTRLSIL.